This TCR beta chain was sequenced for a study of CD8 T cell repertoires and HIV-1 epitope variants. Study context: T cells were stimulated with Twenty-five Gag and Nef peptides separately. Epitopes were three Gag families plus Nef HW9 and YT9. An uncultured baseline aliquot held 1M T cells. Study-wide results and limits: About five clonotypes recognized Nef KF9, one HW9, none TAALDMSHF.

Note on this clone: The antigen remains unidentified.

The table came from immunoSEQ multiplex PCR; TCRdb's copy has only in-frame clones and leaves some out. This table holds over 5,000 clones, about 65% found once. This CDR3 contains 15 residues. CDR1 is LNHDA, CDR2 SQIVND, per germline (reference sequence). V gave up 5 bases and J gave up 1 base; unmatched junction bases: 2. The chain uses TRBV19 and TRBJ2-5; the match to TRBD2 covers 12 bases. The receptor was derived from a male donor with HIV. Sequenced input: cultured CD8+ T cells derived from PBMCs. The CDR3 sequence: CASSQLAGGQETQYF. DNA for the CDR3: TGTGCCAGTAGTCAACTAGCGGGGGGCCAAGAGACCCAGTACTTC.